This T cell receptor (beta chain) comes out of a study of blood T cell repertoires in COVID-19. Overall study context: Sample material is recorded as cDNA or gDNA derived from T cells, B-cell-depleted T cells, or PBMCs.

Germline CDR1 MNHEY, CDR2 SMNVEV (reference sequence). Trimming cost V 5 bases and J 0 bases; bases outside gene matches: 12. This CDR3 is 17 amino acids long. Generated by immunoSEQ multiplex PCR, the TCRdb table keeps only in-frame clones and is missing some. There are about 44,000 clones in the sample; approximately 88% occur only once, and 1% to 1.5% lies in the top ten. The chain employs TRBV27 and TRBJ1-1; the match to TRBD1 covers 7 bases. The sample taken for sequencing was peripheral blood. This TCR came from a woman aged 40-49 years with acute or convalescent COVID-19. CDR3 in DNA: TGTGCCAGCAGTACTATTGGACAGGCCCTAATGAACACTGAAGCTTTCTTT. Translated: CASSTIGQALMNTEAFF.